These 20 T cell receptor beta chains originate from one sample sequenced in a study of Ad26.COV2.S vaccination and SARS-CoV-2 variants. The protocol was immunoSEQ multiplex PCR, while the TCRdb copy is restricted to in-frame clones and leaves out a portion. The table lists 510,000 or so clones, around 88% of them singletons. The treatment is: 15 to 20 received Ad26.COV2.S at low or high dose, single or two shots; 5 received placebo; per-sample allocation not given. Sampling took place 63 days after the first vaccine or placebo injection. The sequencing here drew on peripheral blood, taken in a trial of Ad26.COV2.S vaccine versus placebo. The receptors stem from a person aged 18-65 years who received the Ad26.COV2.S COVID-19 vaccine or a placebo.

The rearrangement uses TRBV29-1 and TRBJ2-7; D might be TRBD1 (7 bases). The CDR3 contains 14 residues. Germline V CDR1 and CDR2: SQVTM, ANQGSEA. The V end was cut by 4 bases, the J end by 1 base, with 14 bases between. CDR3 DNA sequence: TGCAGCGTTGTCGTGCGGGACAGATCCTACGAGCAGTACTTC. Protein product: CSVVVRDRSYEQYF.

The sample holds one count of this clone. The chain joins TRBV5-4 to TRBJ1-3; D gene ambiguous. CDR1 and CDR2 from the germline V gene are SGHNT and YYREEE (reference sequence). CDR3 length: 14 residues. The ends were cut back, 3 bases at V and 0 bases at J, with 7 bases in the middle. CDR3: CASSSSNSGNTIYF. The CDR3 nucleotides read TGTGCCAGCAGCTCGAGTAACTCTGGAAACACCATATATTTT.

CDR3 nucleotide sequence: TGTGCCAGCAGAAACTACCGGGTGCCAGCCTCCTACGAGCAGTACTTC. It yields the protein CASRNYRVPASYEQYF. This sequence joins TRBV5-6 and TRBJ2-7; D gene uncertain. The CDR3 has 16 residues. Germline V gene sequence: CDR1 SGHDT, CDR2 YYEEEE. V was shortened by 5 bases and J by 0 bases, with 18 bases between the two germline ends.

This chain joins TRBV7-2 and TRBJ1-3; D perhaps matches TRBD1 (5 bases). The CDR3 totals 15 residues. Germline-derived CDR1 and CDR2 are SGHTA and FQGNSA. With 5 bases removed from V and 0 bases from J, the gap between germline ends came to 11 bases. Written as DNA, the CDR3 is TGTGCCAGCAGCCCCCAGGGTTTCTCTGGAAACACCATATATTTT. Its translation: CASSPQGFSGNTIYF. Based on the CDR3 plus reference TRBV7-2 and TRBJ1-3, the full variable domain is GAGVSQSPSNKVTEKGKDVELRCDPISGHTALYWYRQSLGQGLEFLIYFQGNSAPDKSGLPSDRFSAERTGGSVSTLTIQRTQQEDSAVYLCASSPQGFSGNTIYFGEGSWLTVV.

This chain links TRBV28 with TRBJ1-2; perhaps TRBD1 as D (5 bases). Trimming shortened V by 7 bases and J by 8 bases, and 14 bases separated the two germline ends. CDR1 is MDHEN and CDR2 is SYDVKM in the germline V gene. The CDR3 runs to 12 residues. The chain's CDR3 is CASTLTGGGYTF. DNA of the CDR3: TGTGCCAGCACCCTAACAGGAGGAGGCTACACCTTC.

CDR3 region: CASSRQGSETQYF. CDR3 DNA sequence: TGTGCCAGCAGCCGACAGGGGTCAGAGACCCAGTACTTC. The rearrangement joins TRBV9 to TRBJ2-5; 8 bases are a match to TRBD1. Germline CDR1 is SGDLS and CDR2 is YYNGEE. The junction had 3 bases not matched to a gene; V was cut back by 4 bases and J by 4 bases. The CDR3 length is 13 residues.

The V call is TRBV3-1 (or the pseudogene TRBV3-2), the J call TRBJ2-1, with a weak D call TRBD2 (6 bases). The germline CDR1 and CDR2 sequences are LGHDT and YNNKEL (reference sequence). V lost 4 bases and J lost 0, with 19 bases in between. The CDR3 length is 18 residues. The CDR3 coding sequence is TGTGCCAGCAGCCCCCGGTTCCTGACTAGGAGCTCCTACAATGAGCAGTTCTTC. This sequence encodes CASSPRFLTRSSYNEQFF.

The chain is built from TRBV28 and TRBJ2-1, with 8 positions matching TRBD2. J was trimmed by 8 bases and V by 1 base; bases with no gene match: 7. The CDR3 is made up of 15 amino acids. The germline CDR1 and CDR2 sequences are MDHEN and SYDVKM. The CDR3 is CASSLSPGGPYEQFF. CDR3 nucleotides: TGTGCCAGCAGTTTATCTCCGGGAGGGCCATATGAGCAGTTCTTC.

The V gene is TRBV5-1, the J gene TRBJ2-2; D call uncertain. In germline, CDR1 is SGHRS, CDR2 YFSETQ. V was shortened by 5 bases and J by 1 base, with 6 bases between the two germline ends. The CDR3 loop spans 13 amino acids. The CDR3 DNA sequence: TGCGCCAGCAGGGCAGGGAACACCGGGGAGCTGTTTTTT. Amino acid sequence: CASRAGNTGELFF.

J is TRBJ1-5 and V is TRBV5-5; 9 bases are a match to TRBD1. Germline values: CDR1 SGHKS, CDR2 YYEKEE (reference sequence). This CDR3 is built from 16 residues. Trimming at V came to 4 bases and at J to 4 bases, leaving 9 bases not matched to a gene. This chain's CDR3 is CASSRQGVAKNQPQHF. The CDR3 DNA reads TGTGCCAGCAGCAGACAGGGGGTAGCCAAGAATCAGCCCCAGCATTTT.

In nucleotides, the CDR3 is TGTGCCAGCAGCCCGGTTAGCGCGGGAGGGCACAATGAGCAGTTCTTC. The encoded protein is CASSPVSAGGHNEQFF. The chain combines TRBV7-2 with TRBJ2-1, with 9 nucleotides matching TRBD2. Germline CDR1 is SGHTA and CDR2 is FQGNSA. CDR3 length equals 16 residues. Losses at the gene ends were 5 bases for V and 5 bases for J; bases not matched to a gene: 10.

V usage is TRBV6-5 and J usage is TRBJ1-2, with D possibly being TRBD1 (5 bases). V dropped 5 bases and J dropped 4 bases, with 14 bases sitting between them. This CDR3 region has 14 residues. Germline loops: CDR1 MNHEY, CDR2 SVGAGI. The CDR3 DNA follows: TGTGCCAGCAGTAGATGGGTGGGGGGCTATGGCTACACCTTC. It is translated as CASSRWVGGYGYTF.

This clone was found once. This chain links TRBV18 with TRBJ1-5, with D tentatively TRBD1 (6 bases). Per the germline V gene, CDR1 is KGHSH and CDR2 is LQKENI. V was shortened by 3 bases and J by 4 bases, with 16 bases between the two germline ends. CDR3 length equals 16 residues. In nucleotides, the CDR3 is TGTGCCAGCTCACCGGTGGGGGGCAGGGCGAATCAGCCCCAGCATTTT. This codes for CASSPVGGRANQPQHF.

The chain has TRBV6-2 or TRBV6-3 and TRBJ2-3; D might be TRBD1 (6 bases). Trimming removed 5 bases from V and 6 bases from J, with 9 bases in between. Germline CDR1 and CDR2: MNHEY and SVGEGT. The CDR3 contains 12 residues. This CDR3 is CASSHRADTQYF. In DNA form, the CDR3 reads TGTGCCAGCAGTCACAGGGCGGATACGCAGTATTTT.

The V and J genes are TRBV21-1 and TRBJ2-3. TRBV21-1 is reported as a pseudogene. The CDR3 covers 14 residues. The CDR3 DNA is TGTGCCAGTCCACAAGGATTAAGCACAGATACGCAGTATTTT. Protein sequence: CASPQGLSTDTQYF.

The chain has TRBV30 and TRBJ2-2; D gene uncertain. The CDR3 covers 13 residues. Trimming shortened V by 0 bases and J by 6 bases, and 8 bases separated the two germline ends. CDR1 is GTSNPN and CDR2 is SVGIG in the germline V gene (reference sequence). This chain's CDR3 is CAWSVLWAGELFF. Here the CDR3 DNA reads TGTGCCTGGAGTGTACTCTGGGCCGGGGAGCTGTTTTTT.

This chain uses TRBV30 with TRBJ1-5; D remains ambiguous. The CDR3 runs to 12 residues. V shed 4 bases and J shed 4 bases, with 8 bases lying between them. Germline loops: CDR1 GTSNPN, CDR2 SVGIG (reference sequence). In nucleotides, the CDR3 is TGTGCCTGGAATTTCGGGAATCAGCCCCAGCATTTT. Translating gives CAWNFGNQPQHF. Complete variable domain (other parts from reference TRBV30 and TRBJ1-5): SQTIHQWPATLVQPVGSPLSLECTVEGTSNPNLYWYRQAAGRGLQLLFYSVGIGQISSEVPQNLSASRPQDRQFILSSKKLLLSDSGFYLCAWNFGNQPQHFGDGTRLSIL.

The CDR3 DNA sequence: TGCAGTGCCAAGGGGGGACAGAAAGCTTTCTTT. Its translation: CSAKGGQKAFF. The chain is built from TRBV20-1 and TRBJ1-1, with TRBD1 matching 7 bases. The CDR3 length is 11 residues. V dropped 6 bases and J dropped 9; count of bases not matched to a gene: 7. Germline V lookup: CDR1 DFQATT, CDR2 SNEGSKA (reference sequence).

V usage is TRBV24-1 and J usage is TRBJ2-1; no clear D. The CDR3 runs 13 residues. Germline CDR1 and CDR2: KGHDR and SFDVKD. Trimming left V 3 bases short and J 13 bases short, with 15 bases between. The CDR3 sequence is CATSDRANWNQFF. In DNA form, the CDR3 reads TGTGCCACCAGTGATCGGGCCAACTGGAACCAGTTCTTC.

V and J are TRBV5-6 and TRBJ2-1, with 12 nucleotides matching TRBD2. The germline V gene has CDR1 SGHDT and CDR2 YYEEEE. Losses at the gene ends were 0 bases for V and 4 bases for J; bases not matched to a gene: 2. The CDR3 is 16 residues long. Here the CDR3 reads CASSLDGLAGYNEQFF. In DNA, the CDR3 is TGTGCCAGCAGCTTGGACGGACTAGCGGGATACAATGAGCAGTTCTTC.